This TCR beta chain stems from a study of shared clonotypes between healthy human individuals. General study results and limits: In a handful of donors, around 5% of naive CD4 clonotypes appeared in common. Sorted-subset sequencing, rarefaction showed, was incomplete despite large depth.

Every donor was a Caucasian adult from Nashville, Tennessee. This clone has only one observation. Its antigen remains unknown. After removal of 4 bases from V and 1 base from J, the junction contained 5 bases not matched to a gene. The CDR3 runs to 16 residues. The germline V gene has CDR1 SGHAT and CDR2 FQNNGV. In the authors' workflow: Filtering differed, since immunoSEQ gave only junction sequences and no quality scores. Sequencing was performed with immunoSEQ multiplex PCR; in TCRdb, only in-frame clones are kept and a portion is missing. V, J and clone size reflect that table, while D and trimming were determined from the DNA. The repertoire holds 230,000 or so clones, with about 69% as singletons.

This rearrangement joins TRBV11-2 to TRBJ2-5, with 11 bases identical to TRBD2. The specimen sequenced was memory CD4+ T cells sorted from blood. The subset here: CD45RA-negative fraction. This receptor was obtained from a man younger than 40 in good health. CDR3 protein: CASSSRLAGFQETQYF. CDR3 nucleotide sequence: TGTGCCAGCAGCTCGAGACTAGCGGGATTCCAAGAGACCCAGTACTTC.